The 28 T cell receptor beta chains reported below all come from one sample, sequenced in a study of blood T cell repertoires in COVID-19. Here immunoSEQ multiplex PCR was the method, and the copy in TCRdb shows in-frame clones only, minus some. The sample shows around 130,000 clones, about 88% of them seen only once. The source material was peripheral blood. The receptors originated from an elderly woman with acute or convalescent COVID-19.

This chain links TRBV5-1 with TRBJ2-1; TRBD1 matches at 7 bases. CDR3 length equals 14 residues. The V and J ends lost 3 bases and 4 bases, in that order; junction bases with no gene match: 4. CDR1 is SGHRS, CDR2 YFSETQ, per germline. CDR3 loop: CASSSVDRYNEQFF. CDR3 bases: TGCGCCAGCAGCTCGGTGGACAGGTACAATGAGCAGTTCTTC.

V is TRBV18 and J is TRBJ1-2; no firm D call. This CDR3 is built from 14 residues. The V end lost 0 bases, the J end lost 5 bases, and 10 bases lay between the germline ends. Germline-derived CDR1 and CDR2 are KGHSH and LQKENI. The CDR3, as DNA: TGTGCCAGCTCACCACCCAGGTCGGGGTATGGCTACACCTTC. This gives the protein CASSPPRSGYGYTF.

The chain links TRBV18 to TRBJ1-2; tentative D call: TRBD1 (6 bases). From germline, CDR1 is KGHSH and CDR2 LQKENI. This CDR3 has 15 amino acids. The V end was cut by 1 base, the J end by 3 bases, with 12 bases between. CDR3 in DNA: TGTGCCAGCTCACCACGAAGGACAGTCGACTATGGCTACACCTTC. Translating it yields CASSPRRTVDYGYTF.

The chain has TRBV5-6 and TRBJ1-5; the match to TRBD1 covers 12 bases. The CDR3 runs 16 residues. Germline assignment: CDR1 SGHDT and CDR2 YYEEEE. Losses at the gene ends were 6 bases for V and 4 bases for J; bases not matched to a gene: 8. The CDR3 DNA reads TGTGCCAGCACCAGCCGGGACAGGGGGCTTAATCAGCCCCAGCATTTT. Residues: CASTSRDRGLNQPQHF.

J is TRBJ2-3 and V is TRBV4-1; D perhaps matches TRBD2 (6 bases). Germline values: CDR1 MGHRA, CDR2 YSYEKL. The CDR3 loop spans 16 amino acids. V shed 0 bases and J shed 0 bases, with 10 bases lying between them. The CDR3 sequence: CASSQDPGTSTDTQYF. CDR3 nucleotides: TGCGCCAGCAGCCAAGATCCAGGGACTAGCACAGATACGCAGTATTTT.

Of note for this clone: Other nucleotide sequences in the sample specify the same CDR3. V and J are TRBV18 and TRBJ2-1, with 11 nucleotides matching TRBD2. The CDR3 sequence is 15 residues long. Germline trimming cut 3 bases from V and 5 bases from J; bases unmatched to any gene: 3. Germline V gene lookup returns CDR1 KGHSH and CDR2 LQKENI. In DNA form, the CDR3 reads TGTGCCAGCTCACCCTTAGCGGGAGGGCACAATGAGCAGTTCTTC. This translates into CASSPLAGGHNEQFF. Full variable domain (rest looked up from reference TRBV18 and TRBJ2-1): NAGVMQNPRHLVRRRGQEARLRCSPMKGHSHVYWYRQLPEEGLKFMVYLQKENIIDESGMPKERFSAEFPKEGPSILRIQQVVRGDSAAYFCASSPLAGGHNEQFFGPGTRLTVL.

V and J are TRBV2 and TRBJ1-3; 7 bases map to TRBD1. The germline gives CDR1 SNHLY, CDR2 FYNNEI. This CDR3 has 15 amino acids. V lost 5 bases to trimming and J lost 0 bases; unmatched junction nucleotides: 4. The CDR3 loop is CASSPRDSSGNTIYF. The CDR3 DNA sequence: TGTGCCAGCAGTCCCCGGGACAGCTCTGGAAACACCATATATTTT.

The chain combines TRBV9 with TRBJ2-1; D might be TRBD2 (5 bases). Trimming took off 2 bases at V and 5 bases at J, with 17 bases between the two ends. Per the germline V gene, CDR1 is SGDLS and CDR2 is YYNGEE. The CDR3 spans 16 residues. The CDR3 region has the DNA TGTGCCAGCAGCGTCGCACTAGAGGCGCCCCACAATGAGCAGTTCTTC. It specifies CASSVALEAPHNEQFF.

This clone was counted a few times. This sequence joins TRBV4-1 and TRBJ2-4, with 10 bases aligning to TRBD2. The CDR3 contains 17 residues. V shed 1 base and J 0 bases; nucleotides not matched to a gene: 3. Per the germline V gene, CDR1 is MGHRA and CDR2 is YSYEKL. The chain's CDR3 is CASSQGRLAGAKNIQYF. In nucleotides, the CDR3 is TGCGCCAGCAGCCAAGGGAGACTAGCGGGAGCCAAAAACATTCAGTACTTC.

The V gene is TRBV18, the J gene TRBJ2-1; 10 positions match TRBD2. Germline V gene lookup returns CDR1 KGHSH and CDR2 LQKENI. CDR3 length: 16 amino acids. With 5 bases clipped from V and 5 bases from J, the junction kept 9 bases outside the gene matches. The CDR3 region is CASSVWTSGLDNEQFF. The CDR3 DNA reads as TGTGCCAGCTCAGTATGGACTAGCGGCCTAGACAATGAGCAGTTCTTC.

This sequence joins TRBV25-1 and TRBJ2-2; D ambiguous. Germline V gene data show CDR1 as MGHDK and CDR2 as SYGVNS. The CDR3 consists of 15 residues. Trimming cost V 4 bases and J 6 bases, with 15 bases left between them. The CDR3 protein is CASSVRGYGAGELFF. CDR3 in DNA: TGTGCCAGCAGTGTACGCGGTTATGGAGCCGGGGAGCTGTTTTTT. Complete variable domain (other parts from reference TRBV25-1 and TRBJ2-2): EADIYQTPRYLVIGTGKKITLECSQTMGHDKMYWYQQDPGMELHLIHYSYGVNSTEKGDLSSESTVSRIRTEHFPLTLESARPSHTSQYLCASSVRGYGAGELFFGEGSRLTVL.

The J gene is TRBJ1-4, the V gene TRBV29-1; 9 nucleotides agree with TRBD1. CDR3 length equals 14 residues. Trimming removed 2 bases from V and 8 bases from J; junction bases left unmatched: 6. The V gene's germline CDR1 is SQVTM and CDR2 ANQGSEA. This CDR3 reads CSVELGQGGEKLFF. Written as DNA, the CDR3 is TGCAGCGTTGAATTGGGACAGGGCGGCGAAAAACTGTTTTTT.

V gene TRBV5-1 combines with J gene TRBJ2-7; D might be TRBD1 (5 bases). The CDR3 covers 16 residues. The germline V gene encodes CDR1 SGHRS and CDR2 YFSETQ. V lost 4 bases and J 0 bases, leaving 17 bases between the germline ends. The CDR3 loop is CASSPRQGHSSYEQYF. CDR3 bases: TGCGCCAGCAGCCCTCGGCAGGGTCATAGCTCCTACGAGCAGTACTTC.

V usage is TRBV7-9 and J usage is TRBJ2-2; tentative D call: TRBD2 (6 bases). Germline V lookup: CDR1 SEHNR, CDR2 FQNEAQ (reference sequence). The CDR3 sequence is 15 residues long. The V end was cut by 0 bases, the J end by 4 bases, with 9 bases between. The CDR3 reads CASSLAGGITGELFF. The DNA of the CDR3 is TGTGCCAGCAGCTTAGCGGGAGGTATCACCGGGGAGCTGTTTTTT. Full variable domain (missing parts from reference TRBV7-9 and TRBJ2-2): DTGVSQNPRHKITKRGQNVTFRCDPISEHNRLYWYRQTLGQGPEFLTYFQNEAQLEKSRLLSDRFSAERPKGSFSTLEIQRTEQGDSAMYLCASSLAGGITGELFFGEGSRLTVL.

This clone has just one count. The J gene is TRBJ2-5, the V gene TRBV27; 11 nucleotides align to TRBD2. Germline V lookup: CDR1 MNHEY, CDR2 SMNVEV (reference sequence). This CDR3 has 19 residues. J lost 4 bases, V lost 5 bases, and 18 bases had no gene match. CDR3 DNA: TGTGCCAGCAGTCGGGTCAGGGCGGCACTAGCGGGAGTCGTAGAGACCCAGTACTTC. Its protein is CASSRVRAALAGVVETQYF.

The V and J genes are TRBV13 and TRBJ1-2; D is ambiguous. CDR3 size: 14 residues. Germline V gene data show CDR1 as PRHDT and CDR2 as FYEKMQ (reference sequence). The V end was cut by 6 bases, the J end by 5 bases, with 16 bases between. The CDR3 is CASSRTGIRYGYTF. CDR3 bases: TGTGCCAGCAGTCGGACGGGGATTAGGTATGGCTACACCTTC.

This chain connects TRBV6-1 to TRBJ1-2; the D gene is possibly TRBD1 (5 bases). The CDR3 has 13 residues. The germline gives CDR1 MNHNS, CDR2 SASEGT. The germline V and J ends were trimmed by 1 base and 7 bases, with 10 bases remaining between them. CDR3 residues: CASSEGVQGGYTF. In DNA, the CDR3 is TGTGCCAGCAGTGAAGGGGTCCAGGGTGGCTACACCTTC.

The chain is built from TRBV7-9 and TRBJ1-5; TRBD1 is a possible D gene (5 bases). CDR3 length equals 15 residues. The germline V gene encodes CDR1 SEHNR and CDR2 FQNEAQ (reference sequence). The V end lost 5 bases, the J end lost 6 bases, and 17 bases lay between the germline ends. The CDR3 reads CASSKEGSKGQPQHF. As DNA, the CDR3 is TGTGCCAGCAGCAAAGAGGGGTCCAAGGGTCAGCCCCAGCATTTT.

This chain uses TRBV19 with TRBJ2-4, with 8 bases fitting TRBD2. The CDR3 is 16 amino acids. Trimming cost V 5 bases and J 0 bases; bases outside gene matches: 6. CDR1 and CDR2 from the germline V gene are LNHDA and SQIVND (reference sequence). CDR3 nucleotides: TGTGCCAGTAGTTATCGGGGGGGCCTAGCCAAAAACATTCAGTACTTC. It encodes CASSYRGGLAKNIQYF.

The chain joins TRBV7-9 to TRBJ2-2, with a possible D match to TRBD2 (6 bases). V lost 4 bases and J lost 1, with 19 bases in between. There are 18 residues in the CDR3. CDR1 is SEHNR, CDR2 FQNEAQ, per germline (reference sequence). CDR3 coding DNA: TGTGCCAGCAGCTCGACATTTAGCGGTATTAGGAACACCGGGGAGCTGTTTTTT. Translation: CASSSTFSGIRNTGELFF.

V and J are TRBV5-4 and TRBJ2-6; a weak D match, TRBD1 (5 bases). Germline V gene sequence: CDR1 SGHNT, CDR2 YYREEE (reference sequence). V was clipped by 0 bases and J by 4 bases, with 14 bases between them. The CDR3 consists of 17 residues. DNA of the CDR3: TGTGCCAGCAGCTTGGGACAAGGGGCAGCCGGGGCCAACGTCCTGACTTTC. Its protein is CASSLGQGAAGANVLTF.

The chain joins TRBV13 to TRBJ2-2; 7 bases align to TRBD1. J lost 1 base, V lost 7 bases, and 15 bases had no gene match. The germline V gene encodes CDR1 PRHDT and CDR2 FYEKMQ (reference sequence). CDR3 length: 18 residues. The CDR3 loop reads CASNPATGRMENTGELFF. In DNA form, the CDR3 reads TGTGCCAGCAACCCCGCGACAGGGCGAATGGAGAACACCGGGGAGCTGTTTTTT.

The chain links TRBV5-1 to TRBJ2-3; D possibly corresponds to TRBD1 (5 bases). CDR3 length equals 15 residues. V lost 4 bases to trimming and J lost 2 bases, with 14 bases between them. Germline CDR1 and CDR2: SGHRS and YFSETQ. CDR3 region: CASSQVGLVTDTQYF. The CDR3 DNA follows: TGCGCCAGCAGCCAAGTGGGGCTAGTCACAGATACGCAGTATTTT.

The chain uses TRBV19 and TRBJ2-1; 8 nucleotides line up with TRBD2. The V gene's germline CDR1 is LNHDA and CDR2 SQIVND (reference sequence). V dropped 0 bases and J dropped 8; count of bases not matched to a gene: 12. This CDR3 is built from 17 residues. The DNA for the CDR3 is TGTGCCAGTAGTATAGAGATGAGCGGGAGCTGGCGGGATGAGCAGTTCTTC. Its translation: CASSIEMSGSWRDEQFF.

The rearrangement joins TRBV11-3 to TRBJ2-1; perhaps TRBD2 as D (6 bases). Germline CDR1 and CDR2: SGHNT and YENEEA. The CDR3 totals 13 residues. V lost 4 bases and J lost 5, with 9 bases in between. CDR3 in amino acids: CASSSTSNNEQFF. The CDR3 coding sequence is TGTGCCAGCAGCTCGACTAGTAACAATGAGCAGTTCTTC.

The chain combines TRBV11-2 with TRBJ2-5; 9 bases agree with TRBD1. This CDR3 contains 15 residues. Germline V gives CDR1 SGHAT, CDR2 FQNNGV. V lost 3 bases and J lost 5; bases outside the gene matches: 7. CDR3 amino acids: CASSFTGGAGETQYF. CDR3 in DNA: TGTGCCAGCAGCTTCACAGGGGGCGCGGGGGAGACCCAGTACTTC.

The chain employs TRBV7-9 and TRBJ1-2; 8 bases agree with TRBD1. J lost 7 bases, V lost 6 bases, and 7 bases had no gene match. The length of the CDR3 is 13 residues. Germline CDR1 SEHNR, CDR2 FQNEAQ (reference sequence). The CDR3 DNA reads as TGTGCCAGCAGTCCTACAGGGGGAAGTGGCTACACCTTC. Translation: CASSPTGGSGYTF.

The rearrangement uses TRBV29-1 and TRBJ1-2; maybe TRBD1 (5 bases). V was shortened by 0 bases and J by 4 bases, with 12 bases between the two germline ends. CDR1 SQVTM and CDR2 ANQGSEA come from the germline V gene. This CDR3 spans 14 amino acids. Here the CDR3 reads CSVEDRGARYGYTF. CDR3 nucleotides: TGCAGCGTTGAAGATAGGGGTGCCCGCTATGGCTACACCTTC.